The 7 T cell receptor beta chains presented below share a single source sample, sequenced in a study of monozygotic twins with inflammatory bowel disease. Reanalyzing the 5' RACE reads, TCRdb keeps one entry per CDR3 protein, without DNA. The data include 400,000 to 500,000 distinct CDR3 sequences; the top ten clones carry 2% to 3%. The sequencing input was blood. These TCRs come from a human donor with ulcerative colitis or Crohn's disease, or a healthy co-twin of an affected twin (not recorded which).

The chain joins TRBV29-1 to TRBJ2-1; TCRdb picks TRBD1, but there is no DNA to check that call. Germline V lookup: CDR1 SQVTM, CDR2 ANQGSEA. There are 11 residues in the CDR3. The CDR3 reads CSIRQYNEQFF.

This sequence joins TRBV6-2 or TRBV6-3 and TRBJ2-6; the TRBD2 assignment by TCRdb is unverifiable without DNA. The CDR3 sequence is 22 residues long. Germline V gene data show CDR1 as MNHEY and CDR2 as SVGEGT. The CDR3 loop reads CASSYATLPTPATYSGANVLTF.

The chain links TRBV4-3 to TRBJ1-1; TCRdb indicates TRBD1, and absent DNA this call remains unverified. The germline V gene encodes CDR1 LGHNA and CDR2 YSLEER. CDR3 length equals 13 residues. CDR3 region: CASSSSRGTEAFF.

This chain joins TRBV7-6 and TRBJ2-5. This CDR3 region has 15 residues. CDR1 is SGHVS, CDR2 FNYEAQ, per germline. This CDR3 is CASSLARTGQETQYF.

The chain recombines TRBV12-3 or TRBV12-4 with TRBJ2-1; TCRdb's D call of TRBD2 is untestable without DNA. The CDR3 sequence is 14 residues long. The CDR3 sequence: CASSSGTSINEQFF.

The rearrangement joins TRBV15 to TRBJ1-1; TCRdb designates TRBD1, a call that cannot be tested without DNA. Looked up from germline, CDR1 is LNHNV and CDR2 is YYDKDF (reference sequence). This CDR3 contains 18 residues. The CDR3 protein is CATSRAGGAGWGDTEAFF. Looking up the rest from reference TRBV15 and TRBJ1-1 gives the full variable domain: DAMVIQNPRYQVTQFGKPVTLSCSQTLNHNVMYWYQQKSSQAPKLLFHYYDKDFNNEADTPDNFQSRRPNTSFCFLDIRSPGLGDTAMYLCATSRAGGAGWGDTEAFFGQGTRLTVV.

This CDR3 reads CASSYARNMETQYF. The chain is built from TRBV27 and TRBJ2-5. This CDR3 is built from 14 residues. Germline V gives CDR1 MNHEY, CDR2 SMNVEV (reference sequence).